The following is a T cell receptor beta chain sequence with its context. This is likely an artifact of a read error, given a far larger clone one base away. Time point of the sample: before trial treatment. The sample belongs to a study of low-dose radiotherapy and immunotherapy resistance in tumors. About the study: The schedule for Cohort 2 used 1 Gy per fraction every two weeks, which added up to 13 Gy over 26 weeks.

TRAV- and TRBV-specific primers were used for first-strand cDNA, which covered alpha and beta chains. Amplification, which lasted around 20 PCR cycles, used a constant-region primer and V-primer adapter to amplify TCRs. One entry per CDR3 protein, called by TCRdb with MiXCR from the reads. The table lists around 64,000 distinct CDR3 sequences, less than 30% of them singletons. CDR1 is MNHEY and CDR2 is SVGEGT in the germline V gene. The CDR3 covers 16 residues. Trimming at V came to 6 bases and at J to 10 bases, leaving 17 bases not matched to a gene. This specimen consisted of PBMCs, obtained before treatment. This TCR was sampled from a male donor with rectosigmoid adenocarcinoma. The chain links TRBV6-2 or TRBV6-3 to TRBJ2-1; 8 nucleotides line up with TRBD2. The CDR3 sequence is CASRPFAAGDPYEQFF. The CDR3 region has the DNA TGTGCCAGCAGACCTTTTGCAGCGGGAGATCCCTACGAGCAGTTCTTC.